The present T cell receptor beta chain was sequenced within a study of T cell repertoires in cytomegalovirus infection. About the study: CMV infection together with matching HLA type was indicated by public TCR beta signatures.

Findings of the study overall: The cumulative frequency of public TCR beta families distinguished individuals who carried CMV together with the relevant HLA.

TCRdb analysed the reads with MiXCR anew, one entry per CDR3 protein. The table includes about 180,000 distinct CDR3 sequences, about 18% detected once. Regarding this clonotype: Its antigen is unidentified.

Sequencing was carried out using CD8+ T cells from PBMCs. The sequence was obtained from a human donor in good health (CMV status not recorded). Some clones in this sample may be carry-over from other donors' samples.

CDR3 sequence reads: CASSYSQGGYEQYF. The CDR3 DNA sequence: TGTGCCAGCAGTTACTCCCAGGGAGGGTACGAGCAGTACTTC. The chain employs TRBV6-5 and TRBJ2-7; TRBD2 agrees at 7 bases. This CDR3 spans 14 amino acids. With V trimmed by 0 bases and J by 4 bases, 3 bases remained unmatched. The germline gives CDR1 MNHEY, CDR2 SVGAGI.